This T cell receptor beta chain was recovered during a study of control samples from healthy donors and cancer patients. V dropped 11 bases and J dropped 4 bases, with 20 bases sitting between them. Germline CDR1 reads MDHEN; CDR2 reads SYDVKM. CDR3 length equals 14 residues. TCRdb's copy holds only in-frame clones and misses some; the assay was immunoSEQ multiplex PCR. The sample has roughly 150,000 clones; roughly 88% are singletons. The specimen sequenced was blood. The receptor was isolated from a man younger than 35 in good health. The chain has TRBV28 and TRBJ1-1, with D maybe TRBD1 (5 bases). In nucleotides, the CDR3 is TGTGCCTCGGGGGTAGGGCTGGGGAGCACTGAAGCTTTCTTT. It is translated as CASGVGLGSTEAFF.